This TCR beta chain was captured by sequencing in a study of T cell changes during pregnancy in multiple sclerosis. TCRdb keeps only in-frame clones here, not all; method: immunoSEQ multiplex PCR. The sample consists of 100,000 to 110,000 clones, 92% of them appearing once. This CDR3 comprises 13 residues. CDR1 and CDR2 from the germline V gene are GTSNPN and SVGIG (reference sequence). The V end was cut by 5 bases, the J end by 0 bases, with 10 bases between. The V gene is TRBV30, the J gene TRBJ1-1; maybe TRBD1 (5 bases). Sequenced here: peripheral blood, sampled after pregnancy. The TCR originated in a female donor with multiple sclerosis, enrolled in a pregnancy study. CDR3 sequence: CAWGRQLNTEAFF. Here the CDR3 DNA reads TGTGCCTGGGGCCGACAGTTGAACACTGAAGCTTTCTTT.